These 32 T cell receptor beta chains share one sample of origin, sequenced in a study of blood T cell repertoires in COVID-19. Assay used: immunoSEQ multiplex PCR; TCRdb lists only in-frame clones, some missing. The repertoire consists of 150,000 to 190,000 clones, with roughly 85% occurring once and the leading ten covering under 8.5%. The sample consisted of peripheral blood. These receptors were obtained from a woman aged 60-70 years with COVID-19, enrolled during active disease.

As concerns this clone: A junction boundary mismatches the germline segment, possibly from a read error. This chain uses TRBV6-5 with TRBJ1-1; TRBD1 matches at 8 bases. This CDR3 region has 15 residues. From germline, CDR1 is MNHEY and CDR2 SVGAGI. The CDR3 coding sequence is TGTGCCAGCAGCGCAGGGGGCGCGGTTAACACTAAAGCTTTCTTT. Its protein product is CASSAGGAVNTKAFF.

The CDR3 spells CASSSPTPGQGYLDTIYF. The CDR3 DNA sequence: TGCGCCAGCAGCTCACCTACTCCGGGACAGGGCTATCTGGACACCATATATTTT. The chain joins TRBV5-1 to TRBJ1-3, with 9 bases matching TRBD1. Per germline, CDR1 SGHRS and CDR2 YFSETQ. The CDR3 sequence is 18 residues long. Unmatched junction bases numbered 18, after V lost 3 bases and J lost 8 bases.

The V gene is TRBV5-8, the J gene TRBJ2-1; D unclear. V was pared by 0 bases and J by 7 bases, with 5 bases between. The germline gives CDR1 SGHTS, CDR2 YDEGEE. CDR3 size: 12 residues. For the CDR3, the DNA is TGTGCCAGCAGCTTGGCCGTGAATGAGCAGTTCTTC. Its translation is CASSLAVNEQFF.

A note on this clone: Other nucleotide sequences in the sample specify the same CDR3. This chain uses TRBV5-1 with TRBJ1-2, with TRBD1 identical over 10 bases. Trimming at V came to 0 bases and at J to 8 bases, leaving 4 bases not matched to a gene. This CDR3 spans 14 amino acids. Germline lookup yields CDR1 SGHRS and CDR2 YFSETQ. The CDR3 protein is CASSLAGTGEGYTF. The CDR3 DNA reads as TGCGCCAGCAGCTTGGCAGGGACAGGGGAAGGCTACACCTTC. Variable domain in full (rest from reference TRBV5-1 and TRBJ1-2): KAGVTQTPRYLIKTRGQQVTLSCSPISGHRSVSWYQQTPGQGLQFLFEYFSETQRNKGNFPGRFSGRQFSNSRSEMNVSTLELGDSALYLCASSLAGTGEGYTFGSGTRLTVV.

V and J are TRBV7-9 and TRBJ2-6; a weak D match, TRBD1 (5 bases). Deletions cut 3 bases from V and 1 base from J, with 7 bases between. Germline lookup yields CDR1 SEHNR and CDR2 FQNEAQ (reference sequence). This CDR3 region has 15 residues. CDR3 DNA sequence: TGTGCCAGCAGCTTGGGGCTTTCTGGGGCCAACGTCCTGACTTTC. The encoded protein is CASSLGLSGANVLTF.

Concerning this clone itself: Other DNA sequences in the sample encode the same CDR3. The chain joins TRBV5-1 to TRBJ2-2; no clear D. CDR3 length: 13 residues. V was trimmed by 4 bases and J by 4 bases, leaving 8 bases between them. Germline CDR1 SGHRS, CDR2 YFSETQ. The CDR3 protein is CASSAGGTGELFF. CDR3 nucleotide sequence: TGCGCCAGCAGCGCCGGCGGCACCGGGGAGCTGTTTTTT.

V is TRBV5-1 and J is TRBJ1-1; D gene uncertain. This CDR3 is built from 13 residues. V was clipped by 2 bases and J by 8 bases, with 13 bases between them. Germline loops: CDR1 SGHRS, CDR2 YFSETQ. CDR3 region: CASSFKGEREAFF. The CDR3, as DNA: TGCGCCAGCAGCTTCAAGGGAGAGCGGGAAGCTTTCTTT.

The gene calls are TRBV5-1 and TRBJ1-1, with 8 bases identical to TRBD1. The CDR3 spans 14 residues. J gave up 3 bases and V 4 bases, and 5 bases lay outside the gene matches. Per the germline V gene, CDR1 is SGHRS and CDR2 is YFSETQ. The CDR3 coding sequence is TGCGCCAGCAGCCCCGACAGGGGTTACACTGAAGCTTTCTTT. It is translated as CASSPDRGYTEAFF.

V gene TRBV6-5 combines with J gene TRBJ1-2; D is possibly TRBD1 (5 bases). The V end lost 0 bases, the J end lost 0 bases, and 8 bases lay between the germline ends. Germline lookup yields CDR1 MNHEY and CDR2 SVGAGI. The CDR3 runs 15 residues. CDR3 in amino acids: CASSYSGAPNYGYTF. Here the CDR3 DNA reads TGTGCCAGCAGTTACTCAGGGGCCCCTAACTATGGCTACACCTTC.

The V gene is TRBV6-5, the J gene TRBJ2-1; 10 positions match TRBD2. CDR1 and CDR2 from the germline V gene are MNHEY and SVGAGI. The CDR3 is made up of 16 amino acids. J was trimmed by 5 bases and V by 4 bases; bases with no gene match: 8. CDR3 residues: CASSSAGLARDNEQFF. The DNA for the CDR3 is TGTGCCAGCAGTTCCGCGGGACTAGCGAGAGACAATGAGCAGTTCTTC.

This chain links TRBV6-1 with TRBJ1-5, with D possibly being TRBD1 (5 bases). Trimming left V 1 base short and J 7 bases short, with 17 bases between. The CDR3 is 16 amino acids. Per the germline V gene, CDR1 is MNHNS and CDR2 is SASEGT. The CDR3 region is CASSEGGLWAGQPQHF. The DNA of the CDR3 is TGTGCCAGCAGTGAAGGGGGCTTGTGGGCTGGGCAGCCCCAGCATTTT.

The chain employs TRBV10-3 and TRBJ2-7; TRBD1 agrees at 7 bases. CDR3 length: 14 amino acids. Germline V gene data show CDR1 as ENHRY and CDR2 as SYGVKD. Losses at the gene ends were 5 bases for V and 2 bases for J; bases not matched to a gene: 6. CDR3 in amino acids: CAISPPGTAYEQYF. CDR3 bases: TGTGCCATCAGTCCTCCCGGGACAGCCTACGAGCAGTACTTC.

The chain is built from TRBV29-1 and TRBJ2-3; D not resolved. V gave up 7 bases and J gave up 5 bases, with 10 bases separating them. CDR1 is SQVTM, CDR2 ANQGSEA, per germline. This CDR3 is built from 11 residues. CDR3 protein: CSALYGDTQYF. The CDR3 bases are TGCAGCGCCCTCTATGGAGATACGCAGTATTTT.

The CDR3 loop is CASSLRSQPQHF. CDR3 DNA sequence: TGTGCCAGCAGTTTGAGGAGTCAGCCCCAGCATTTT. The rearrangement links TRBV12-3 or TRBV12-4 to TRBJ1-5; no clear D. The ends were cut back, 3 bases at V and 6 bases at J, with 6 bases in the middle. This CDR3 region has 12 residues.

The chain employs TRBV5-6 and TRBJ2-1; 7 bases are a match to TRBD2. V dropped 3 bases and J dropped 9; count of bases not matched to a gene: 9. Germline V lookup: CDR1 SGHDT, CDR2 YYEEEE. The CDR3 contains 14 residues. CDR3 sequence (DNA): TGTGCCAGCAGCTCCTGGGCAGGGAGGGGTGAGCAGTTCTTC. Protein product: CASSSWAGRGEQFF.

V is TRBV30 and J is TRBJ1-2, with D hard to call. This CDR3 has 13 amino acids. Looked up from germline, CDR1 is GTSNPN and CDR2 is SVGIG (reference sequence). V lost 0 bases and J lost 1, with 6 bases in between. This CDR3 is CAWSVLFNYGYTF. The CDR3 DNA reads as TGTGCCTGGAGTGTTCTGTTTAACTATGGCTACACCTTC.

CDR3 residues: CASSNRTGEETQYF. The CDR3 DNA sequence: TGTGCCAGCAGCAACCGGACAGGGGAAGAGACCCAGTACTTC. V and J are TRBV11-3 and TRBJ2-5, with 9 bases lining up with TRBD1. This CDR3 has 14 residues. Germline loops: CDR1 SGHNT, CDR2 YENEEA. V lost 5 bases, J lost 3 bases, and 4 bases stayed unmatched.

DNA for the CDR3: TGTGCCAGCAGAGAACAGGGGGACGGCTCACCCCTCCACTTT. Its protein is CASREQGDGSPLHF. V gene TRBV2 combines with J gene TRBJ1-6; 8 nucleotides match TRBD1. The V gene's germline CDR1 is SNHLY and CDR2 FYNNEI. V trimming: 6 bases; J trimming: 10 bases; junction bases outside the gene matches: 8. The CDR3 runs to 14 residues. Supplemented by reference TRBV2 and TRBJ1-6, the full variable domain reads EPEVTQTPSHQVTQMGQEVILRCVPISNHLYFYWYRQILGQKVEFLVSFYNNEISEKSEIFDDQFSVERPDGSNFTLKIRSTKLEDSAMYFCASREQGDGSPLHFGNGTRLTVT.

This chain connects TRBV5-6 to TRBJ1-5; 7 nucleotides line up with TRBD1. Germline V lookup: CDR1 SGHDT, CDR2 YYEEEE. V lost 4 bases to trimming and J lost 0 bases; unmatched junction nucleotides: 13. CDR3 size: 18 residues. The CDR3 loop reads CASSPTGTATTSNQPQHF. For the CDR3, the DNA is TGTGCCAGCAGCCCGACCGGGACAGCCACAACTAGCAATCAGCCCCAGCATTTT. Full variable domain (outside the CDR3, taken from reference TRBV5-6 and TRBJ1-5): DAGVTQSPTHLIKTRGQQVTLRCSPKSGHDTVSWYQQALGQGPQFIFQYYEEEERQRGNFPDRFSGHQFPNYSSELNVNALLLGDSALYLCASSPTGTATTSNQPQHFGDGTRLSIL.

V is TRBV7-8 and J is TRBJ2-7; 7 nucleotides align to TRBD2. V was pared by 2 bases and J by 6 bases, with 1 base of the junction left unmatched. Germline CDR1 reads SGHVS; CDR2 reads FQNEAQ. The CDR3 contains 12 residues. CDR3 in amino acids: CASSLPGGEQYF. CDR3 coding DNA: TGTGCCAGCAGCTTACCGGGAGGCGAGCAGTACTTC.

The chain links TRBV6-6 to TRBJ2-6, with 11 positions matching TRBD1. This CDR3 is built from 20 residues. Germline trimming cut 6 bases from V and 0 bases from J; bases unmatched to any gene: 13. Per the germline V gene, CDR1 is MNHNY and CDR2 is SVGAGI (reference sequence). The CDR3 coding sequence is TGTGCCAGCAGCGACCGGGACAGGGGGAAGGTGACCTCTGGGGCCAACGTCCTGACTTTC. Translated: CASSDRDRGKVTSGANVLTF.

The V gene is TRBV11-3, the J gene TRBJ2-1, with a possible D match to TRBD1 (6 bases). This CDR3 is built from 16 residues. Trimming shortened V by 4 bases and J by 0 bases, and 13 bases separated the two germline ends. Looked up from germline, CDR1 is SGHNT and CDR2 is YENEEA. CDR3 amino acids: CASSSNGQSSYNEQFF. As DNA, the CDR3 is TGTGCCAGCAGCTCTAACGGACAGAGCTCCTACAATGAGCAGTTCTTC.

This clone came up once. The chain couples TRBV19 to TRBJ2-1, with TRBD2 identical over 11 bases. Germline CDR1 reads LNHDA; CDR2 reads SQIVND (reference sequence). Trimming cost V 3 bases and J 7 bases; bases outside gene matches: 5. The CDR3 totals 15 residues. The CDR3 sequence is CASSIQTSGSNEQFF. The CDR3, as DNA: TGTGCCAGTAGTATTCAAACTAGCGGGAGTAATGAGCAGTTCTTC.

The V and J genes are TRBV7-8 and TRBJ1-5; 9 nucleotides match TRBD1. Germline loops: CDR1 SGHVS, CDR2 FQNEAQ. V was clipped by 5 bases and J by 7 bases; unmatched bases: 9. The CDR3 is made up of 15 amino acids. CDR3 coding DNA: TGTGCCAGCAGCAAGGGACAGGGAAGATGGCAGCCCCAGCATTTT. The encoded protein is CASSKGQGRWQPQHF.

The chain employs TRBV7-6 and TRBJ2-1; 8 bases are shared with TRBD2. Germline loops: CDR1 SGHVS, CDR2 FNYEAQ. The CDR3 has 18 amino acids. V was pared by 7 bases and J by 2 bases, with 16 bases of the junction left unmatched. The CDR3 loop is CASKSASGQIAPYNEQFF. In DNA form, the CDR3 reads TGTGCCAGCAAATCGGCTAGCGGGCAGATCGCGCCCTACAATGAGCAGTTCTTC.

The CDR3 here is CASSLEGQGYQPQHF. CDR3 coding DNA: TGTGCCAGCAGCTTGGAGGGACAGGGTTATCAGCCCCAGCATTTT. The V call is TRBV5-8, the J call TRBJ1-5; TRBD1 matches 9 bases. The CDR3 runs 15 residues. Germline CDR1 and CDR2: SGHTS and YDEGEE. V lost 0 bases and J lost 5; bases outside the gene matches: 3.

This chain links TRBV29-1 with TRBJ1-1, with D unclear. The CDR3 spans 11 residues. V was cut by 4 bases and J by 8 bases, with 11 bases left in between. CDR1 is SQVTM, CDR2 ANQGSEA, per germline. CDR3 coding DNA: TGCAGCGTTGGACGGAGGGAGGAAGCTTTCTTT. This encodes CSVGRREEAFF.

This sequence joins TRBV11-1 and TRBJ2-5; 11 positions match TRBD1. The CDR3 runs to 15 residues. Germline V gene data show CDR1 as SGHAT and CDR2 as FQDESV (reference sequence). The junction had 6 bases not matched to a gene; V was cut back by 5 bases and J by 4 bases. The CDR3 sequence: CASSPRTGGLETQYF. CDR3 coding DNA: TGTGCCAGCAGCCCTAGGACAGGGGGCTTAGAGACCCAGTACTTC.

The chain carries TRBV5-6 and TRBJ2-3, with D tentatively TRBD2 (6 bases). V gave up 5 bases and J gave up 5 bases, with 18 bases separating them. CDR1 SGHDT and CDR2 YYEEEE come from the germline V gene. The CDR3 spans 15 residues. CDR3 DNA sequence: TGTGCCAGCAGGGGATATTCAGGGCGGGGAGATACGCAGTATTTT. This gives the protein CASRGYSGRGDTQYF.

The chain couples TRBV6-2 or TRBV6-3 to TRBJ2-2; TRBD1 matches 8 bases. The CDR3 is 15 amino acids. Germline V gene data show CDR1 as MNHEY and CDR2 as SVGEGT. V lost 7 bases, J lost 3 bases, and 7 bases stayed unmatched. The CDR3 here is CASTPDRVDTGELFF. In nucleotides, the CDR3 is TGTGCCAGCACCCCGGACAGGGTCGACACCGGGGAGCTGTTTTTT.

This clone was found many times. J is TRBJ2-7 and V is TRBV6-1; 9 bases align to TRBD2. V shed 2 bases and J 3 bases; nucleotides not matched to a gene: 5. Per germline, CDR1 MNHNS and CDR2 SASEGT. CDR3 length: 15 amino acids. The CDR3 spells CASSELAGPYYEQYV. In DNA form, the CDR3 reads TGTGCCAGCAGTGAACTAGCGGGGCCTTACTACGAGCAGTACGTC.

The V call is TRBV5-1, the J call TRBJ2-2; D is unclear. V was clipped by 1 base and J by 7 bases, with 8 bases between them. The germline CDR1 and CDR2 sequences are SGHRS and YFSETQ. This CDR3 comprises 13 residues. The CDR3 spells CASSLSNFGELFF. CDR3 bases: TGCGCCAGCAGCTTGTCAAACTTCGGGGAGCTGTTTTTT. The whole variable domain, filled in from reference TRBV5-1 and TRBJ2-2, reads KAGVTQTPRYLIKTRGQQVTLSCSPISGHRSVSWYQQTPGQGLQFLFEYFSETQRNKGNFPGRFSGRQFSNSRSEMNVSTLELGDSALYLCASSLSNFGELFFGEGSRLTVL.